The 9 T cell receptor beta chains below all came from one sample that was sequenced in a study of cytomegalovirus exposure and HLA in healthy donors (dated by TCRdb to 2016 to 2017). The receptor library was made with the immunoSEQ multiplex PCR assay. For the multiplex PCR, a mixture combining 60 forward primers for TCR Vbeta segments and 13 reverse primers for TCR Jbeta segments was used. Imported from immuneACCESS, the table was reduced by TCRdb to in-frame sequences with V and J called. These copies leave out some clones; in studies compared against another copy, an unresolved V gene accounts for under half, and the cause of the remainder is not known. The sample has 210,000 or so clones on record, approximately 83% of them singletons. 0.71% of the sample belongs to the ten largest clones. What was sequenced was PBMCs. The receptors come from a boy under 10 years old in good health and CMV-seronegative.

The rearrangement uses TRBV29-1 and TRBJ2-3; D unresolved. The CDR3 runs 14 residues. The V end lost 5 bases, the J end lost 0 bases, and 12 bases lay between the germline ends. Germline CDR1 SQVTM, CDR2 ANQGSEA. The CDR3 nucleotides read TGCAGCGTTCCTTCTACTACTAGCACAGATACGCAGTATTTT. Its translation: CSVPSTTSTDTQYF.

As DNA, the CDR3 is TGTGCCATCAGTGAGACGGGGGGGAGAAACACCATATATTTT. It translates to CAISETGGRNTIYF. The chain couples TRBV10-3 to TRBJ1-3, with a possible D match to TRBD1 (5 bases). The germline CDR1 and CDR2 sequences are ENHRY and SYGVKD. The CDR3 length is 14 residues. V shed 2 bases and J shed 5 bases, with 10 bases lying between them.

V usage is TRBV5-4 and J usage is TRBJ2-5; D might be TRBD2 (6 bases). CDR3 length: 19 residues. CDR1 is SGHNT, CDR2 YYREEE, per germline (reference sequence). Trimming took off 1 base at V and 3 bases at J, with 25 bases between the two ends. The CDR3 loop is CASSLQVTRTWRGKETQYF. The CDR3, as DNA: TGTGCCAGCAGCTTGCAGGTTACTCGTACGTGGAGGGGAAAAGAGACCCAGTACTTC.

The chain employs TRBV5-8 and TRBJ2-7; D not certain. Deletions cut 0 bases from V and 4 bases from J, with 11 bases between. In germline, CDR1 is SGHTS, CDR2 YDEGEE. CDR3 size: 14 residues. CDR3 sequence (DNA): TGTGCCAGCAGCTTGGGAGGATTGCTTTACGAGCAGTACTTC. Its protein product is CASSLGGLLYEQYF.

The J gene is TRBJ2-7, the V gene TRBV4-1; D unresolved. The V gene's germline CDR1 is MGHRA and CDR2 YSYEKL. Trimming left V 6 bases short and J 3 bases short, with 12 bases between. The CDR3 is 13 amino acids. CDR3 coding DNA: TGCGCCAGCAGTCCTAGTGGCATCTACGAGCAGTACTTC. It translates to CASSPSGIYEQYF.

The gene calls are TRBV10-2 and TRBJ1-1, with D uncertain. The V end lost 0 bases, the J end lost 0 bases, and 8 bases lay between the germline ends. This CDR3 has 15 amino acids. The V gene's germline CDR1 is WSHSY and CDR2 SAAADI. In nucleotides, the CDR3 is TGCGCCAGCAGTGAGTCCGGGATTTTGAACACTGAAGCTTTCTTT. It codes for CASSESGILNTEAFF.

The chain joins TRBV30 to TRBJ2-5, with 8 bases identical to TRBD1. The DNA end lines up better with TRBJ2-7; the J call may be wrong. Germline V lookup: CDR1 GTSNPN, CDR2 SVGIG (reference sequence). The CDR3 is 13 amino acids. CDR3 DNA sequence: TGTGCCTGGGACAGGGGAGTAAGCTACGAGCAGTACTTC. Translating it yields CAWDRGVSYEQYF.

CDR3 loop: CASSLSGGLNNEQFF. The CDR3 region has the DNA TGCGCCAGCAGCCTTAGCGGGGGGCTAAACAATGAGCAGTTCTTC. The V gene is TRBV10-1, the J gene TRBJ2-1; 10 positions match TRBD2. The CDR3 is 15 amino acids. Trimming took 6 bases from V and 5 from J; bases not matched to a gene: 7. Germline lookup yields CDR1 WNHNN and CDR2 SYGVQD (reference sequence).

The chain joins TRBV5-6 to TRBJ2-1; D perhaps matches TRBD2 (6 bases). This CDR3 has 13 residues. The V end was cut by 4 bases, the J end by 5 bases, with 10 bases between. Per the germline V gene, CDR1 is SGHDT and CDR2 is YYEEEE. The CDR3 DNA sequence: TGTGCCAGCAGCCCGGACTACGACAATGAGCAGTTCTTC. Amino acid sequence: CASSPDYDNEQFF.